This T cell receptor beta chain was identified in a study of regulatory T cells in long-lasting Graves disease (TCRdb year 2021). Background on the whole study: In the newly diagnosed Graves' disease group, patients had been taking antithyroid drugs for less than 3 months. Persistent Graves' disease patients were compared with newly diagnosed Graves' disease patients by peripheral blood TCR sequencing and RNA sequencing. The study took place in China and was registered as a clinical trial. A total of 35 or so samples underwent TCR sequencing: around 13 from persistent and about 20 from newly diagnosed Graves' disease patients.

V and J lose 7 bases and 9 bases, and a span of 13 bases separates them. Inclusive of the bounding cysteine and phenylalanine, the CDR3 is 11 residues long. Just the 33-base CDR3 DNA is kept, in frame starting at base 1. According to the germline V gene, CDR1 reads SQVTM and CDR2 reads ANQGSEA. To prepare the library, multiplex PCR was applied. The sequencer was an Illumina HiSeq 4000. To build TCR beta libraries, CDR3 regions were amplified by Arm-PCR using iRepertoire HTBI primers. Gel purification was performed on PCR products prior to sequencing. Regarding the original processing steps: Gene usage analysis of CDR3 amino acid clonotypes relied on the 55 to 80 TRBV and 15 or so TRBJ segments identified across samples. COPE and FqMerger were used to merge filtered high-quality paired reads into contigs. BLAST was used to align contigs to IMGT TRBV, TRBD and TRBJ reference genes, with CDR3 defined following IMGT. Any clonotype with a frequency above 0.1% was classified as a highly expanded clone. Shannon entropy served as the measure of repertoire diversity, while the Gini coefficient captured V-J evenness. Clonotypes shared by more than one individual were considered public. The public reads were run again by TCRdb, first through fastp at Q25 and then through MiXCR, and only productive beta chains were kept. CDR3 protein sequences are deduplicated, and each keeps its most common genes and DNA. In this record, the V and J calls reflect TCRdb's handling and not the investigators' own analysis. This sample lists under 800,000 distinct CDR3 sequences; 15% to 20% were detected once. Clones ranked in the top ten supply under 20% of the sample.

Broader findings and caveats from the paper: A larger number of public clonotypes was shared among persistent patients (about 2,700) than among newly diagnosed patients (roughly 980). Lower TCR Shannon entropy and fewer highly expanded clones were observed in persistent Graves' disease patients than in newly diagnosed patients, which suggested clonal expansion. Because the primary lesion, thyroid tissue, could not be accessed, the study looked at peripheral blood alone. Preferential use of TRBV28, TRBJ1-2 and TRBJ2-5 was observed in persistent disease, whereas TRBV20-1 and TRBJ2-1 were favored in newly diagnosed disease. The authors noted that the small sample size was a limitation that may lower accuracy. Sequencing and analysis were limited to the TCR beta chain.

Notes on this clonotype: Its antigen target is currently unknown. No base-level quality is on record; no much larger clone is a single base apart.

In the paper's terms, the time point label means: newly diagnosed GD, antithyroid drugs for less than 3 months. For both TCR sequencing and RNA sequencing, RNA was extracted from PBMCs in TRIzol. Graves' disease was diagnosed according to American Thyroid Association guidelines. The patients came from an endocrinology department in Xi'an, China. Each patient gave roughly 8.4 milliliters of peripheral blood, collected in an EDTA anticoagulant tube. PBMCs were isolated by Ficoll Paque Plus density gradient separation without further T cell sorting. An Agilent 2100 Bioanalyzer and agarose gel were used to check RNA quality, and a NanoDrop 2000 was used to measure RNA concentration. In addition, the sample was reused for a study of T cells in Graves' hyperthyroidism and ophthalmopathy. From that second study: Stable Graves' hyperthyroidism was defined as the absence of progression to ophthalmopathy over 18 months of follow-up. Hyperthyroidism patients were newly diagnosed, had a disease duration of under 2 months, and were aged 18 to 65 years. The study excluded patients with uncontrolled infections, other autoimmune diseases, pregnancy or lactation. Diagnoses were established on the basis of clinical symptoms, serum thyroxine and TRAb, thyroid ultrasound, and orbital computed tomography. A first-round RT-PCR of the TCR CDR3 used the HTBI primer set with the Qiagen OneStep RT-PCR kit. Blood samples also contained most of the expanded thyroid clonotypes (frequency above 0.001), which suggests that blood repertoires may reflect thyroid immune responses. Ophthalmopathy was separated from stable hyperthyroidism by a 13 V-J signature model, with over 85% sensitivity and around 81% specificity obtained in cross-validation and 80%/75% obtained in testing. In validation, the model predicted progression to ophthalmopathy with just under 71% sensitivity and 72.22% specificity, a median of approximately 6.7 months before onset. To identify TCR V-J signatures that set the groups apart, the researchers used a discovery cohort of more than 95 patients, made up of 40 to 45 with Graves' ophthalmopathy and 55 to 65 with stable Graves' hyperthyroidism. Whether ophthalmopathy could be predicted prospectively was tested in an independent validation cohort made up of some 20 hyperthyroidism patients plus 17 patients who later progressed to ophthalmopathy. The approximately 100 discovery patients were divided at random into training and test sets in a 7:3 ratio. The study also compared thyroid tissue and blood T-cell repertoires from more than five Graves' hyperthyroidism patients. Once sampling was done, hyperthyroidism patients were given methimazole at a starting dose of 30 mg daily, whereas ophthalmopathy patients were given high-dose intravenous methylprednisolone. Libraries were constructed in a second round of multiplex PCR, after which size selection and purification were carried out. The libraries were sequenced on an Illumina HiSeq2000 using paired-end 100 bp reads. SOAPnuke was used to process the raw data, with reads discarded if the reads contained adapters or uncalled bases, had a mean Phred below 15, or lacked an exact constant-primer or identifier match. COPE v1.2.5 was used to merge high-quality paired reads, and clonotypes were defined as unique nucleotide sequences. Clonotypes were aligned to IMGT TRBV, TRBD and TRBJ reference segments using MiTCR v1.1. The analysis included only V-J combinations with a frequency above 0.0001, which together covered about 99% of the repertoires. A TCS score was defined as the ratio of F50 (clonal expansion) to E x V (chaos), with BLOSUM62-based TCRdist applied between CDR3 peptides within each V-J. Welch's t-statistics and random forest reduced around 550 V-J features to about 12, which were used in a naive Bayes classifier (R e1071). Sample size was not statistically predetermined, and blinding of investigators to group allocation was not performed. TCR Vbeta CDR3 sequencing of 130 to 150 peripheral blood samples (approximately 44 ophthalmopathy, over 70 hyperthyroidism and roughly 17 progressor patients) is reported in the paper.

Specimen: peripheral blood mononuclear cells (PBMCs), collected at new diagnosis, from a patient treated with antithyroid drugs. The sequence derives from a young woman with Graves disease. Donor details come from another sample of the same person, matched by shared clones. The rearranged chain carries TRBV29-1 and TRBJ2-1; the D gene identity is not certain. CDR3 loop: CSATTSAEQFF. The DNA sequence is TGCAGCGCCACTACCTCCGCTGAGCAGTTCTTC.